The next 30 T cell receptor beta chains were all read from a single sample in a study of T cells in narcolepsy. Assay used: immunoSEQ multiplex PCR; TCRdb lists only in-frame clones, some missing. The sample records tens of thousands of clones, about 80% being singletons. What was sequenced was memory (CD45RA-) CD4+ T cells from blood. These receptor sequences come from a human donor in good health.

V gene TRBV7-2 combines with J gene TRBJ2-2; perhaps TRBD2 as D (5 bases). Germline CDR1 reads SGHTA; CDR2 reads FQGNSA. The CDR3 totals 13 residues. Trimming took 4 bases from V and 7 from J, leaving 10 bases between them. The CDR3 DNA is TGTGCCAGCAGCTCCCGAGGGCTCGGGGAGCTGTTTTTT. Residues: CASSSRGLGELFF.

The rearrangement uses TRBV2 and TRBJ1-1, with D possibly TRBD1 on 5 matching bases. V lost 4 bases and J 1 base, leaving 7 bases between the germline ends. CDR3 size: 13 residues. The V gene's germline CDR1 is SNHLY and CDR2 FYNNEI. The chain's CDR3 is CASSAGQNTEAFF. CDR3 nucleotides: TGTGCCAGCAGTGCTGGACAGAACACTGAAGCTTTCTTT.

As to this clone: Compared with germline, one end of the junction differs, possibly owing to a read error. The chain links TRBV7-2 to TRBJ1-2, with D perhaps matching TRBD1 (5 bases). The length of the CDR3 is 12 residues. The germline gives CDR1 SGHTA, CDR2 FQGNSA. CDR3 residues: CASSLEGHYFSF. CDR3 nucleotide sequence: TGTGCCAGCAGCTTAGAGGGGCACTACTTCTCCTTC. The entire variable domain, with the rest obtained from reference TRBV7-2 and TRBJ1-2, is as follows: GAGVSQSPSNKVTEKGKDVELRCDPISGHTALYWYRQSLGQGLEFLIYFQGNSAPDKSGLPSDRFSAERTGGSVSTLTIQRTQQEDSAVYLCASSLEGHYFSFGSGTRLTVV.

The gene calls are TRBV5-4 and TRBJ2-7; 7 bases are a match to TRBD1. CDR1 and CDR2 (germline): SGHNT, YYREEE (reference sequence). The CDR3 consists of 14 residues. V lost 0 bases to trimming and J lost 6 bases; unmatched junction nucleotides: 6. The CDR3 sequence: CASSLEQGVGEQYF. CDR3 sequence (DNA): TGTGCCAGCAGCTTGGAGCAGGGGGTGGGCGAGCAGTACTTC.

This clone was seen a few times. The chain couples TRBV15 to TRBJ1-5; D remains ambiguous. The CDR3 totals 12 residues. CDR1 is LNHNV and CDR2 is YYDKDF in the germline V gene (reference sequence). V was trimmed by 5 bases and J by 4 bases, leaving 6 bases between them. The CDR3 here is CATSPPNQPQHF. The CDR3 nucleotides are TGTGCCACCAGCCCGCCGAATCAGCCCCAGCATTTT.

The gene calls are TRBV10-1 and TRBJ2-2; D is unresolved. V dropped 0 bases and J dropped 3 bases, with 5 bases sitting between them. Germline values: CDR1 WNHNN, CDR2 SYGVQD (reference sequence). The CDR3 is 14 residues long. CDR3 sequence: CASSESFDTGELFF. CDR3 DNA: TGCGCCAGCAGTGAGTCGTTTGACACCGGGGAGCTGTTTTTT.

This clone was detected a few times. The rearrangement joins TRBV4-3 to TRBJ2-3; D call uncertain. V lost 4 bases and J 6 bases, leaving 20 bases between the germline ends. This CDR3 comprises 16 residues. CDR1 is LGHNA, CDR2 YSLEER, per germline. In nucleotides, the CDR3 is TGCGCCAGCAGCCCCTCCCCTAGTTGGTTCCACGATACGCAGTATTTT. Encoded protein: CASSPSPSWFHDTQYF.

The rearrangement joins TRBV5-4 to TRBJ2-5; 7 bases map to TRBD1. Germline trimming cut 4 bases from V and 5 bases from J; bases unmatched to any gene: 14. CDR1 is SGHNT, CDR2 YYREEE, per germline (reference sequence). This CDR3 has 16 amino acids. The CDR3 protein is CASSPGGDRVGETQYF. The CDR3 DNA follows: TGTGCCAGCAGCCCTGGTGGAGACAGGGTGGGGGAGACCCAGTACTTC.

J is TRBJ2-2 and V is TRBV19; D tentatively fits TRBD1 or TRBD2 (6 bases each). The length of the CDR3 is 15 residues. The V and J ends lost 2 bases and 2 bases respectively, with 9 bases between them. CDR1 is LNHDA and CDR2 is SQIVND in the germline V gene (reference sequence). This chain's CDR3 is CASSIRGENTGELFF. In nucleotides, the CDR3 is TGTGCCAGTAGTATAAGGGGGGAAAACACCGGGGAGCTGTTTTTT. Using reference TRBV19 and TRBJ2-2 for the parts outside the CDR3, the full variable domain is DGGITQSPKYLFRKEGQNVTLSCEQNLNHDAMYWYRQDPGQGLRLIYYSQIVNDFQKGDIAEGYSVSREKKESFPLTVTSAQKNPTAFYLCASSIRGENTGELFFGEGSRLTVL.

This rearrangement joins TRBV29-1 to TRBJ1-2; weak D call: TRBD1 (5 bases). The germline V gene encodes CDR1 SQVTM and CDR2 ANQGSEA. The V end was cut by 4 bases, the J end by 6 bases, with 9 bases between. The CDR3 runs to 11 residues. The CDR3 reads CSVGQGDGYTF. The CDR3 DNA reads as TGCAGCGTTGGGCAGGGCGATGGCTACACCTTC. The full variable domain, in which reference TRBV29-1 and TRBJ1-2 provide the parts outside the CDR3, is SAVISQKPSRDICQRGTSLTIQCQVDSQVTMMFWYRQQPGQSLTLIATANQGSEATYESGFVIDKFPISRPNLTFSTLTVSNMSPEDSSIYLCSVGQGDGYTFGSGTRLTVV.

The genes are TRBV5-1 and TRBJ1-2; a weak D match, TRBD1 (5 bases). From germline, CDR1 is SGHRS and CDR2 YFSETQ. V lost 1 base and J 3 bases, leaving 10 bases between the germline ends. This CDR3 region has 14 residues. The CDR3 DNA sequence: TGCGCCAGCAGCTTGCTTCAGGGCTACTATGGCTACACCTTC. Protein product: CASSLLQGYYGYTF. Based on the CDR3 plus reference TRBV5-1 and TRBJ1-2, the full variable domain is KAGVTQTPRYLIKTRGQQVTLSCSPISGHRSVSWYQQTPGQGLQFLFEYFSETQRNKGNFPGRFSGRQFSNSRSEMNVSTLELGDSALYLCASSLLQGYYGYTFGSGTRLTVV.

The rearrangement uses TRBV6-5 and TRBJ1-6; D unclear. CDR1 is MNHEY, CDR2 SVGAGI, per germline. The germline V and J ends were trimmed by 5 bases and 5 bases, with 10 bases remaining between them. The length of the CDR3 is 14 residues. CDR3: CASSEGGDNSPLHF. In nucleotides, the CDR3 is TGTGCCAGCAGTGAAGGCGGGGATAATTCACCCCTCCACTTT.

The rearrangement uses TRBV18 and TRBJ1-1; 9 bases map to TRBD1. Losses at the gene ends were 4 bases for V and 7 bases for J; bases not matched to a gene: 7. Germline CDR1 KGHSH, CDR2 LQKENI. There are 14 residues in the CDR3. CDR3 in amino acids: CASSRQGEMGEAFF. The CDR3 DNA follows: TGTGCCAGCTCACGACAGGGGGAGATGGGTGAAGCTTTCTTT.

This clone was recorded once. The chain is built from TRBV5-4 and TRBJ2-7; 8 bases fit TRBD1. The CDR3 is 15 residues long. Germline CDR1 and CDR2: SGHNT and YYREEE (reference sequence). Trimming took 7 bases from V and 0 from J; bases not matched to a gene: 9. The CDR3 nucleotides read TGTGCCAGCGCAACCGGGACAGGCATCTCCTACGAGCAGTACTTC. Translated: CASATGTGISYEQYF.

The chain has TRBV2 and TRBJ2-3, with 9 bases aligning to TRBD1. The V segment lost 5 bases and the J segment 0 bases; nucleotides outside the gene matches: 12. The CDR3 has 18 amino acids. Germline-derived CDR1 and CDR2 are SNHLY and FYNNEI. The CDR3 reads CASSLPGQGSWSTDTQYF. The CDR3 nucleotides are TGTGCCAGCAGTTTACCGGGACAGGGTTCTTGGAGCACAGATACGCAGTATTTT. Variable domain in full (rest from reference TRBV2 and TRBJ2-3): EPEVTQTPSHQVTQMGQEVILRCVPISNHLYFYWYRQILGQKVEFLVSFYNNEISEKSEIFDDQFSVERPDGSNFTLKIRSTKLEDSAMYFCASSLPGQGSWSTDTQYFGPGTRLTVL.

This rearrangement joins TRBV6-1 to TRBJ2-7; D remains ambiguous. This CDR3 region has 10 residues. The germline V gene has CDR1 MNHNS and CDR2 SASEGT. V dropped 6 bases and J dropped 4 bases, with 4 bases sitting between them. The CDR3 is CASSKYEQYF. The CDR3 nucleotides read TGTGCCAGCAGCAAATACGAGCAGTACTTC.

V is TRBV5-8 and J is TRBJ2-3; D remains ambiguous. The CDR3 is 13 amino acids. V lost 8 bases, J lost 3 bases, and 13 bases lay in between. Germline CDR1 SGHTS, CDR2 YDEGEE. Written as DNA, the CDR3 is TGTGCCAGTTTTTCCCAACAGACAGATACGCAGTATTTT. Its translation is CASFSQQTDTQYF.

Here the CDR3 DNA reads TGTGCCAGCAGCCTGGGTCCTAGCGGGGCAAGCAAGGATACGCAGTATTTT. Protein product: CASSLGPSGASKDTQYF. The rearrangement links TRBV9 to TRBJ2-3; 9 positions match TRBD2. V lost 4 bases and J lost 6; bases outside the gene matches: 15. The CDR3 length is 17 residues. Germline CDR1 reads SGDLS; CDR2 reads YYNGEE. Together with reference TRBV9 and TRBJ2-3, the CDR3 gives the full variable domain: DSGVTQTPKHLITATGQRVTLRCSPRSGDLSVYWYQQSLDQGLQFLIQYYNGEERAKGNILERFSAQQFPDLHSELNLSSLELGDSALYFCASSLGPSGASKDTQYFGPGTRLTVL.

The genes are TRBV7-9 and TRBJ1-4; no reliable D call. Germline-derived CDR1 and CDR2 are SEHNR and FQNEAQ (reference sequence). Trimming shortened V by 2 bases and J by 8 bases, and 6 bases separated the two germline ends. There are 12 residues in the CDR3. Here the CDR3 DNA reads TGTGCCAGCAGCTTAAGTAGCGAAAAACTGTTTTTT. Protein product: CASSLSSEKLFF.

This chain joins TRBV27 and TRBJ1-6, with D tentatively TRBD1 (5 bases). Germline V gene lookup returns CDR1 MNHEY and CDR2 SMNVEV (reference sequence). Between the trimmed V and J ends, which lost 8 bases and 9 bases, there was a span of 17 bases. The CDR3 runs to 14 residues. CDR3 nucleotide sequence: TGTGCCAGCGCACCCCAGGGTATTGGTTCACCCCTCCACTTT. Amino acids: CASAPQGIGSPLHF.

V and J are TRBV6-1 and TRBJ2-7; TRBD1 matches at 10 bases. The CDR3 loop spans 15 amino acids. Trimming took 5 bases from V and 3 from J; bases not matched to a gene: 7. The germline V gene encodes CDR1 MNHNS and CDR2 SASEGT. The CDR3 loop reads CASSWPGQGIYEQYF. CDR3 coding DNA: TGTGCCAGCAGTTGGCCGGGACAGGGGATCTACGAGCAGTACTTC.

The chain links TRBV6-5 to TRBJ1-1; 8 bases align to TRBD1. CDR3 length: 15 residues. The V gene end was trimmed by 1 base and the J gene end by 5 bases; junction bases not matched to a gene: 6. Per germline, CDR1 MNHEY and CDR2 SVGAGI. CDR3 bases: TGTGCCAGCAGTTACTTTAGGACAGGGAGGACTGAAGCTTTCTTT. As protein: CASSYFRTGRTEAFF.

This clone was seen a handful of times. The V gene is TRBV6-5, the J gene TRBJ1-1; D may be TRBD1 (6 bases). V dropped 6 bases and J dropped 4 bases, with 15 bases sitting between them. The germline V gene has CDR1 MNHEY and CDR2 SVGAGI. The CDR3 is 14 amino acids. CDR3 DNA: TGTGCCAGCAGGAATCAGGGGATAGGCACTGAAGCTTTCTTT. Translation: CASRNQGIGTEAFF.

This clone was observed once. This chain links TRBV20-1 with TRBJ1-3; D not resolved. Trimming removed 0 bases from V and 8 bases from J, with 5 bases in between. From germline, CDR1 is DFQATT and CDR2 SNEGSKA (reference sequence). There are 11 residues in the CDR3. This CDR3 reads CSARDVDTIYF. CDR3 nucleotides: TGCAGTGCTAGAGATGTAGACACCATATATTTT.

The chain uses TRBV19 and TRBJ2-5; TRBD2 matches at 10 bases. V lost 0 bases, J lost 2 bases, and 3 bases stayed unmatched. The V gene's germline CDR1 is LNHDA and CDR2 SQIVND (reference sequence). This CDR3 region has 16 residues. Here the CDR3 DNA reads TGTGCCAGTAGTATAGATCCTAGCGGGGGACAAGAGACCCAGTACTTC. It specifies CASSIDPSGGQETQYF.

This clone has a handful of counts. This rearrangement joins TRBV5-1 to TRBJ1-1, with D unclear. CDR3 size: 12 residues. Germline values: CDR1 SGHRS, CDR2 YFSETQ. V gave up 0 bases and J gave up 11 bases, with 11 bases separating them. The CDR3 region has the DNA TGCGCCAGCAGCTTGGAAGGACCTAAGGCTTTCTTT. Amino acid sequence: CASSLEGPKAFF.

The sample holds one count of this clone. The chain uses TRBV7-8 and TRBJ2-6; tentative D call: TRBD2 (7 bases). Germline V gene lookup returns CDR1 SGHVS and CDR2 FQNEAQ. Between the trimmed V and J ends, which lost 4 bases and 1 base, there was a span of 17 bases. CDR3 size: 18 residues. The CDR3 reads CASSSRGGFSSGANVLTF. The CDR3 DNA is TGTGCCAGCAGCTCCCGCGGGGGCTTCAGTTCTGGGGCCAACGTCCTGACTTTC.

The gene calls are TRBV23-1 and TRBJ2-7; the match to TRBD2 covers 9 bases. TRBV23-1 is placed among ORFs of uncertain function. Trimming took 1 base from V and 5 from J; bases not matched to a gene: 12. This CDR3 is 17 amino acids long. The CDR3 protein is CASSQWLAGDFLNEQYF. The CDR3 DNA reads TGCGCCAGCAGTCAATGGTTAGCGGGGGATTTTCTAAACGAGCAGTACTTC.

V and J are TRBV6-1 and TRBJ1-2; D ambiguous. The ends were cut back, 1 base at V and 8 bases at J, with 14 bases in the middle. The CDR3 consists of 14 residues. CDR1 MNHNS and CDR2 SASEGT come from the germline V gene. The CDR3: CASSEEATLYGYTF. The CDR3 coding sequence is TGTGCCAGCAGTGAAGAAGCGACTCTGTACGGCTACACCTTC.

This clone was counted a single time. This chain connects TRBV7-2 to TRBJ1-1; D unresolved. The CDR3 loop spans 15 amino acids. V lost 5 bases and J 2 bases, leaving 15 bases between the germline ends. Germline-derived CDR1 and CDR2 are SGHTA and FQGNSA. The CDR3 bases are TGTGCCAGCAGCCGGGAAGGCTCAAGAAACACTGAAGCTTTCTTT. This sequence encodes CASSREGSRNTEAFF.